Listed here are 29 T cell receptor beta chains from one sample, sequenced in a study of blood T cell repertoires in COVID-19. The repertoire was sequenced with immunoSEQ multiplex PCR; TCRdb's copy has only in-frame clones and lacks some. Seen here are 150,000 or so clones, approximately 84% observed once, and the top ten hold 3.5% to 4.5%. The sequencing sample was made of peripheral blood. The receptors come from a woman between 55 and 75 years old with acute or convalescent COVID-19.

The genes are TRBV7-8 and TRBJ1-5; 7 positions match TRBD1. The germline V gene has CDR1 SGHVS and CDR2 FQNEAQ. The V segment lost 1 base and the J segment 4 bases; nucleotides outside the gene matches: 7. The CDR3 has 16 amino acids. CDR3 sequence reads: CASSLGSRGANQPQHF. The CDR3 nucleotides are TGTGCCAGCAGCTTAGGATCCAGGGGGGCGAATCAGCCCCAGCATTTT.

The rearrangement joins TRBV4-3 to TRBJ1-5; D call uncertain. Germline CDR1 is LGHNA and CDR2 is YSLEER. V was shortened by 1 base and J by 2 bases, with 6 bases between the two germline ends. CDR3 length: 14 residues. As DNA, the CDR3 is TGCGCCAGCAGCCAAGGATCGGGCAATCAGCCCCAGCATTTT. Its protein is CASSQGSGNQPQHF.

This CDR3 is CASRGTAGLYEQYF. Written as DNA, the CDR3 is TGTGCCAGCAGGGGGACTGCAGGGCTTTACGAGCAGTACTTC. The chain combines TRBV5-5 with TRBJ2-7; TRBD2 might be the D (6 bases). Looked up from germline, CDR1 is SGHKS and CDR2 is YYEKEE (reference sequence). The V gene lost 5 bases and the J gene lost 4 bases, with 16 bases spanning the gap. The CDR3 contains 14 residues. The whole variable domain, remainder taken from reference TRBV5-5 and TRBJ2-7, is DAGVTQSPTHLIKTRGQQVTLRCSPISGHKSVSWYQQVLGQGPQFIFQYYEKEERGRGNFPDRFSARQFPNYSSELNVNALLLGDSALYLCASRGTAGLYEQYFGPGTRLTVT.

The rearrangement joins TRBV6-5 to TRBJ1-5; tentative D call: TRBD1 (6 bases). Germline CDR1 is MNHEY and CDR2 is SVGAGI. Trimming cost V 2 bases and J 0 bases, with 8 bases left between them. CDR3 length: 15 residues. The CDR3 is CASSYNRDSNQPQHF. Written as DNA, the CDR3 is TGTGCCAGCAGTTACAACAGGGATAGCAATCAGCCCCAGCATTTT.

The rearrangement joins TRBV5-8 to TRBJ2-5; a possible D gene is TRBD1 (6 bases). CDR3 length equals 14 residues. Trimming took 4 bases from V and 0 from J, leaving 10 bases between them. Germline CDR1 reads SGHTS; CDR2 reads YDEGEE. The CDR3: CASSLGTNQETQYF. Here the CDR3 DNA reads TGTGCCAGCAGCCTGGGGACAAACCAAGAGACCCAGTACTTC.

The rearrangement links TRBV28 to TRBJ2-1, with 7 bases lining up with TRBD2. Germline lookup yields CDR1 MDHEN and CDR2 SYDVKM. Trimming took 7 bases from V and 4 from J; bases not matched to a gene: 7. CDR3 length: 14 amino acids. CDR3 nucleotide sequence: TGTGCCAGCACCCAAGGACTAGGATACAATGAGCAGTTCTTC. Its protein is CASTQGLGYNEQFF.

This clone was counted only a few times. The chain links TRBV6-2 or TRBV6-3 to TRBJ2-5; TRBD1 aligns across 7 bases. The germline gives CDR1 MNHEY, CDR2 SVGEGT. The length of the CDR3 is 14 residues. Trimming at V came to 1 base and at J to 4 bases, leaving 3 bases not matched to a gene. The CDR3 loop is CASSYLSGGETQYF. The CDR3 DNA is TGTGCCAGCAGTTACTTGTCAGGGGGAGAGACCCAGTACTTC.

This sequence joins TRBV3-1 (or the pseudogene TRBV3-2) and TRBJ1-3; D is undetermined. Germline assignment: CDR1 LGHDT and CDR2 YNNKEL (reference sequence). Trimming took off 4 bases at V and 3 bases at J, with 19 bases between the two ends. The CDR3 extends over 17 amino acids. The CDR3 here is CASSPPAVRLNGNTIYF. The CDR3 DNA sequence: TGTGCCAGCAGCCCCCCCGCAGTGAGGCTAAATGGAAACACCATATATTTT.

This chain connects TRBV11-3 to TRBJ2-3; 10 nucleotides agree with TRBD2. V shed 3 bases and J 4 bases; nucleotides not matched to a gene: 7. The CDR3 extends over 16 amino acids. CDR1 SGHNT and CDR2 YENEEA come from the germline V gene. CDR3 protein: CASSLASGSGADTQYF. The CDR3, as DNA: TGTGCCAGCAGCTTGGCTAGCGGGAGTGGGGCAGATACGCAGTATTTT.

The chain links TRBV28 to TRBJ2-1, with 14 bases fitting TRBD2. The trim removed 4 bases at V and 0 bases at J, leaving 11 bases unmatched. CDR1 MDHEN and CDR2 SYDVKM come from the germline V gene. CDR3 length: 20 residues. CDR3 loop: CASSYSTSGRARSSYNEQFF. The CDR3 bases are TGTGCCAGCAGTTATTCGACTAGCGGGAGGGCCCGGAGCTCCTACAATGAGCAGTTCTTC. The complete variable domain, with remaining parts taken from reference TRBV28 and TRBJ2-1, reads DVKVTQSSRYLVKRTGEKVFLECVQDMDHENMFWYRQDPGLGLRLIYFSYDVKMKEKGDIPEGYSVSREKKERFSLILESASTNQTSMYLCASSYSTSGRARSSYNEQFFGPGTRLTVL.

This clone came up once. This chain's CDR3 is CASSSGEAAWTEAFF. CDR3 nucleotides: TGTGCCAGCAGCTCCGGAGAGGCCGCGTGGACTGAAGCTTTCTTT. V usage is TRBV7-9 and J usage is TRBJ1-1; D not certain. The germline gives CDR1 SEHNR, CDR2 FQNEAQ (reference sequence). The length of the CDR3 is 15 residues. Between the trimmed V and J ends, which lost 4 bases and 5 bases, there was a span of 17 bases.

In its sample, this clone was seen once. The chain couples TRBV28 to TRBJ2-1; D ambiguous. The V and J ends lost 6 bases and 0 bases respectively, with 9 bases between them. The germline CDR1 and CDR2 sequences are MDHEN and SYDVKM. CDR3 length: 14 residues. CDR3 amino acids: CASSPSGSYNEQFF. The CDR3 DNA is TGTGCCAGCAGCCCGTCCGGCTCCTACAATGAGCAGTTCTTC.

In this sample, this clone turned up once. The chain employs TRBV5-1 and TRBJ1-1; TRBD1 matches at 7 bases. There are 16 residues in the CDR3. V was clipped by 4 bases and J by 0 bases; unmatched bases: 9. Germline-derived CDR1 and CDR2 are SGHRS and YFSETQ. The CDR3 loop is CASSPVMTGLNTEAFF. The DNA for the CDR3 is TGCGCCAGCAGCCCCGTGATGACAGGGCTGAACACTGAAGCTTTCTTT.

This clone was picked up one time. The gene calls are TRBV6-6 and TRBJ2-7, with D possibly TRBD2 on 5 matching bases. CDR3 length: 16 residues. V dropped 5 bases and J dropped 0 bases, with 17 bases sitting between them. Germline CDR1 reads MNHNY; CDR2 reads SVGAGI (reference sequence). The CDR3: CASSPRTGYLSYEQYF. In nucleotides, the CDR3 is TGTGCCAGCAGTCCCCGGACGGGATACCTCTCCTACGAGCAGTACTTC.

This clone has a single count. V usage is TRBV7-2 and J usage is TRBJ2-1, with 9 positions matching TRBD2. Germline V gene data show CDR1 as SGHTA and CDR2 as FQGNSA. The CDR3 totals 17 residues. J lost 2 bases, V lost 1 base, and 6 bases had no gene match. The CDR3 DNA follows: TGTGCCAGCAGCTTAGTTGTAGCGGGAGTCCCCTACAATGAGCAGTTCTTC. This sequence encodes CASSLVVAGVPYNEQFF.

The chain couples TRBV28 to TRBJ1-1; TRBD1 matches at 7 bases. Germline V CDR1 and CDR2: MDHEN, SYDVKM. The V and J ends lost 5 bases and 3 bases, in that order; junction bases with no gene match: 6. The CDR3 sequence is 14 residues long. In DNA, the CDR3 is TGTGCCAGCAGTCAACAGGGGTGGGACACTGAAGCTTTCTTT. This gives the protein CASSQQGWDTEAFF.

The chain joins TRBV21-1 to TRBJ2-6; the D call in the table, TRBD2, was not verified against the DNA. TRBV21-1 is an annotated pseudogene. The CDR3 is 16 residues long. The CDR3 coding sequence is TGTGCCAGCAGCAAAGTGAGAGGGTCTGGGGCCAACGTCCTGACTTTC. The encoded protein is CASSKVRGSGANVLTF.

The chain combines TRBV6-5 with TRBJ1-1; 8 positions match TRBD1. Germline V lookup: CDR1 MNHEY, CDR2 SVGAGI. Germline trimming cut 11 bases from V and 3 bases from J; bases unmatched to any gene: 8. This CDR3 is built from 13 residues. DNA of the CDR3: TGTGCCGGTCGGACAGGGTTCGACACTGAAGCTTTCTTT. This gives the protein CAGRTGFDTEAFF.

The CDR3 region has the DNA TGTGCCAGCAGCGGAAGACAGGGGGCGGGTGGCTACACCTTC. Residues: CASSGRQGAGGYTF. The rearrangement joins TRBV11-3 to TRBJ1-2; TRBD1 agrees at 10 bases. This CDR3 contains 14 residues. The germline V gene has CDR1 SGHNT and CDR2 YENEEA. V dropped 5 bases and J dropped 7; count of bases not matched to a gene: 7.

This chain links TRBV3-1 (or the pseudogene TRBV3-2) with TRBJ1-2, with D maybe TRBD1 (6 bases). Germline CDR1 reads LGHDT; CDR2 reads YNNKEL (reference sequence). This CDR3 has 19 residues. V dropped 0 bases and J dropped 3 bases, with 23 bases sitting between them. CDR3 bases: TGTGCCAGCAGCCAAGATCCCCAAACAACAGGGCTGCGTTACTATGGCTACACCTTC. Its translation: CASSQDPQTTGLRYYGYTF.

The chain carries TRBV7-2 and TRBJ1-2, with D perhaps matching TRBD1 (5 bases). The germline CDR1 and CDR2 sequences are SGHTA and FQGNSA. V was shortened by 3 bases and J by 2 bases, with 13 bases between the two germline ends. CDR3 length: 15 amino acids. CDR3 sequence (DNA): TGTGCCAGCAGCTTGCCAGGGAGGAAGAACTATGGCTACACCTTC. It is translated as CASSLPGRKNYGYTF. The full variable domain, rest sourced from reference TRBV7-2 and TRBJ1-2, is GAGVSQSPSNKVTEKGKDVELRCDPISGHTALYWYRQSLGQGLEFLIYFQGNSAPDKSGLPSDRFSAERTGGSVSTLTIQRTQQEDSAVYLCASSLPGRKNYGYTFGSGTRLTVV.

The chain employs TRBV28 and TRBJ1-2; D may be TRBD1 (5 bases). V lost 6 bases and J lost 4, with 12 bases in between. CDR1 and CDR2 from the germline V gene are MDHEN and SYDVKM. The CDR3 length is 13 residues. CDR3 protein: CASRSPQGYGYTF. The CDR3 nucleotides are TGTGCCAGCAGAAGTCCGCAGGGCTATGGCTACACCTTC.

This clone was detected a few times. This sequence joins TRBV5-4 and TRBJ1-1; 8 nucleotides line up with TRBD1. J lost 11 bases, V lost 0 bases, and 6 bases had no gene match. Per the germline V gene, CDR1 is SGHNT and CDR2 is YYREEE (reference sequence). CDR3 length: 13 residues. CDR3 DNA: TGTGCCAGCAGCTTGGCCTCAGGGGGCGACGCTTTCTTT. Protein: CASSLASGGDAFF. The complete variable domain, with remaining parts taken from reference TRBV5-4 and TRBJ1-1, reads ETGVTQSPTHLIKTRGQQVTLRCSSQSGHNTVSWYQQALGQGPQFIFQYYREEENGRGNFPPRFSGLQFPNYSSELNVNALELDDSALYLCASSLASGGDAFFGQGTRLTVV.

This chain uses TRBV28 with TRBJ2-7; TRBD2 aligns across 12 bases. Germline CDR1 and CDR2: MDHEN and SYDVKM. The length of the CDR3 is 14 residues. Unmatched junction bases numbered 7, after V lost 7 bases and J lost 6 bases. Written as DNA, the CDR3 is TGTGCCAGCACCCGACTAGCGGGAGTCCGCGAGCAGTACTTC. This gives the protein CASTRLAGVREQYF.

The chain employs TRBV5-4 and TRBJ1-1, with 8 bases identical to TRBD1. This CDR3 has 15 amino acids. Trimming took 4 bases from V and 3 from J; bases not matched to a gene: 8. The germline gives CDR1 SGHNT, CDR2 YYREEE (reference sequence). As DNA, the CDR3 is TGTGCCAGCAGCGGCAACCTGGACAGGGACACTGAAGCTTTCTTT. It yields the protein CASSGNLDRDTEAFF.

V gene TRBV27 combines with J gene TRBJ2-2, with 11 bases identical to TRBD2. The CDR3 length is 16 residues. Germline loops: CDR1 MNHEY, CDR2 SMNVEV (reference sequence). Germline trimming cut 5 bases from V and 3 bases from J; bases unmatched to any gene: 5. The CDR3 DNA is TGTGCCAGCAGTCCTCGTAGCGGGAGGGACACCGGGGAGCTGTTTTTT. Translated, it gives CASSPRSGRDTGELFF.

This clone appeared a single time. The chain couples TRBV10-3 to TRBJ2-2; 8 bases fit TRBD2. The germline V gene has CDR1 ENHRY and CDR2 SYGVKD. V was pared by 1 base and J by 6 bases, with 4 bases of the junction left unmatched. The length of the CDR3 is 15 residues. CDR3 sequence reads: CAISELTAGAGELFF. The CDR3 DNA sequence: TGTGCCATCAGTGAGTTAACAGCGGGAGCCGGGGAGCTGTTTTTT.

The CDR3 DNA reads as TGTGCCAGCAGCAAAAACAGGGGCAAAACTAATGAAAAACTGTTTTTT. This gives the protein CASSKNRGKTNEKLFF. The chain carries TRBV14 and TRBJ1-4; 7 nucleotides line up with TRBD1. Trimming removed 5 bases from V and 1 base from J; junction bases left unmatched: 7. The CDR3 has 16 amino acids. Germline V gene data show CDR1 as SGHDN and CDR2 as FVKESK.

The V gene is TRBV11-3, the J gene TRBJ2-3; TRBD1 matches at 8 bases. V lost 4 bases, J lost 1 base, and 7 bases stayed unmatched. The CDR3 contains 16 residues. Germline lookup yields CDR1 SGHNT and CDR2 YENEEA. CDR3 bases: TGTGCCAGCAGCTCCGCGGACAGGGAGGGCACAGATACGCAGTATTTT. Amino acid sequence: CASSSADREGTDTQYF.